The next 14 T cell receptor beta chains were all read from a single sample in a study of blood T cell repertoires in COVID-19 (TCRdb year 2020). Library preparation used the immunoSEQ multiplex PCR assay. The clones in this table, taken by TCRdb from immuneACCESS, are in-frame only. Not every clone is retained; where verified, under half of the shortfall comes from an unresolved V gene, and the cause of the rest is unknown. The sample data list about 400,000 clones, and approximately 91% of these were observed just once. The top ten hold roughly 2% of the sample. Sequencing input: PBMCs or T cells enriched from blood (not recorded which). The receptors shown here come from a woman aged 40 to 50 with acute COVID-19.

In this sample, this clone turned up once. The rearrangement links TRBV4-2 to TRBJ2-1; TRBD1 matches at 8 bases. V lost 2 bases to trimming and J lost 8 bases; unmatched junction nucleotides: 5. CDR1 is LGHNA, CDR2 YNFKEQ, per germline. CDR3 length equals 14 residues. DNA for the CDR3: TGTGCCAGCAGCCAAACCGGACAGGGTGATGAGCAGTTCTTC. Its protein product is CASSQTGQGDEQFF.

The J gene is TRBJ1-5, the V gene TRBV14; 8 nucleotides align to TRBD1. The junction had 4 bases not matched to a gene; V was cut back by 6 bases and J by 3 bases. CDR1 is SGHDN and CDR2 is FVKESK in the germline V gene. The CDR3 runs to 14 residues. DNA of the CDR3: TGTGCCAGCAGTCGGGACAGGTCCAATCAGCCCCAGCATTTT. Amino acids: CASSRDRSNQPQHF.

The J gene is TRBJ1-6, the V gene TRBV25-1; 8 bases are a match to TRBD1. Trimming at V came to 6 bases and at J to 5 bases, leaving 3 bases not matched to a gene. Germline-derived CDR1 and CDR2 are MGHDK and SYGVNS. This CDR3 has 14 amino acids. DNA of the CDR3: TGTGCCAGCAGCCCGGGACAGGATAATTCACCCCTCCACTTT. This gives the protein CASSPGQDNSPLHF.

The chain couples TRBV24-1 to TRBJ1-2; D is unresolved. Trimming left V 11 bases short and J 3 bases short, with 15 bases between. The CDR3 extends over 13 amino acids. Germline V gives CDR1 KGHDR, CDR2 SFDVKD. The CDR3 sequence is CASSTSSHYGYTF. The DNA for the CDR3 is TGTGCCAGCTCGACATCGTCCCACTATGGCTACACCTTC.

This sequence joins TRBV10-2 and TRBJ2-5; no clear D. The CDR3 has 14 amino acids. Trimming removed 3 bases from V and 5 bases from J, with 13 bases in between. Germline CDR1 WSHSY, CDR2 SAAADI. The CDR3 is CASSDVWVGETQYF. Here the CDR3 DNA reads TGCGCCAGCAGTGACGTCTGGGTGGGCGAGACCCAGTACTTC.

V usage is TRBV29-1 and J usage is TRBJ1-2; D gene uncertain. This CDR3 is 15 amino acids long. Germline V CDR1 and CDR2: SQVTM, ANQGSEA. With 0 bases removed from V and 2 bases from J, the gap between germline ends came to 13 bases. The CDR3 region has the DNA TGCAGCGTTGAAGATCCGGTCCGCAACAACTATGGCTACACCTTC. This codes for CSVEDPVRNNYGYTF.

This clone is a singleton in its sample. This chain uses TRBV3-1 (or the pseudogene TRBV3-2) with TRBJ1-1; D ambiguous. Germline loops: CDR1 LGHDT, CDR2 YNNKEL (reference sequence). Trimming took off 9 bases at V and 0 bases at J, with 14 bases between the two ends. The CDR3 consists of 14 residues. CDR3 residues: CARLNGVMNTEAFF. The CDR3 DNA is TGTGCCAGGTTAAATGGAGTAATGAACACTGAAGCTTTCTTT.

V gene TRBV6-5 combines with J gene TRBJ2-7; the match to TRBD1 covers 7 bases. The CDR3 length is 14 residues. From germline, CDR1 is MNHEY and CDR2 SVGAGI. Unmatched junction bases numbered 9, after V lost 7 bases and J lost 3 bases. This chain's CDR3 is CASNPGQGVYEQYF. The CDR3 nucleotides read TGTGCCAGCAATCCGGGCCAGGGGGTCTACGAGCAGTACTTC.

The J gene is TRBJ1-1, the V gene TRBV6-5; 9 bases line up with TRBD1. CDR3 length equals 13 residues. The ends lost 8 bases at V and 4 bases at J; junction bases unmatched: 5. Germline V gene sequence: CDR1 MNHEY, CDR2 SVGAGI. The CDR3 DNA reads TGTGCCAGCGGTTTACAGGGGGCCACTGAAGCTTTCTTT. It yields the protein CASGLQGATEAFF.

The V and J genes are TRBV30 and TRBJ2-2; TRBD1 agrees at 9 bases. J lost 6 bases, V lost 2 bases, and 10 bases had no gene match. This CDR3 is 16 amino acids long. Germline V gene lookup returns CDR1 GTSNPN and CDR2 SVGIG (reference sequence). Written as DNA, the CDR3 is TGTGCCTGGAGTAAAACGCCGGGACAGGGCTCCGGGGAGCTGTTTTTT. It codes for CAWSKTPGQGSGELFF. The variable domain in full, with the rest retrieved from reference TRBV30 and TRBJ2-2, is SQTIHQWPATLVQPVGSPLSLECTVEGTSNPNLYWYRQAAGRGLQLLFYSVGIGQISSEVPQNLSASRPQDRQFILSSKKLLLSDSGFYLCAWSKTPGQGSGELFFGEGSRLTVL.

As DNA, the CDR3 is TGTGCCAGCAGCGTAGTTGTGTGGGGACACCAAAAAGGGTCCTACGAGCAGTACTTC. Translation: CASSVVVWGHQKGSYEQYF. The chain joins TRBV9 to TRBJ2-7; D might be TRBD1 (6 bases). This CDR3 is 19 amino acids long. Germline assignment: CDR1 SGDLS and CDR2 YYNGEE. Trimming took off 0 bases at V and 1 base at J, with 23 bases between the two ends.

This sequence joins TRBV27 and TRBJ1-5; TRBD1 agrees at 7 bases. The V and J ends lost 4 bases and 2 bases, in that order; junction bases with no gene match: 11. The CDR3 runs to 17 residues. The germline CDR1 and CDR2 sequences are MNHEY and SMNVEV (reference sequence). CDR3 in DNA: TGTGCCAGCAGTTGGGCCGACAGGGTCAAGGGCAATCAGCCCCAGCATTTT. Encoded protein: CASSWADRVKGNQPQHF.

V is TRBV18 and J is TRBJ1-2; D might be TRBD1 (6 bases). Germline CDR1 is KGHSH and CDR2 is LQKENI. Trimming pared 6 bases from V and 3 bases from J, leaving 29 bases between. CDR3 length equals 19 residues. CDR3 bases: TGTGCCAGCTCCCCGTCTGAACACGAGCCTTACAGGGTCCACTATGGCTACACCTTC. Translated: CASSPSEHEPYRVHYGYTF.

This clone has only one observation. The chain recombines TRBV7-9 with TRBJ2-1; TRBD1 is a possible D gene (6 bases). Per the germline V gene, CDR1 is SEHNR and CDR2 is FQNEAQ (reference sequence). The CDR3 runs 16 residues. V was cut by 2 bases and J by 4 bases, with 15 bases left in between. The CDR3 DNA reads as TGTGCCAGCAGCTTAAACAGGGAGTCAGAGTACAATGAGCAGTTCTTC. Its translation: CASSLNRESEYNEQFF.